Below, one T cell receptor (beta chain) is given with its context. Its antigen is not identified. This sample was taken from a study of persistence of HIV-infected CD4 T cells. Study-wide results and limits: TCR oligoclonality correlated with proviral oligoclonality in the same sorted populations.

The stimulus was lysate of CMV-infected fibroblasts, about 10 ug/mL. Responding CD4+ T cells were sorted by upregulation of both CD40 ligand and CD69. Germline loops: CDR1 GTSNPN, CDR2 SVGIG (reference sequence). The ends lost 5 bases at V and 10 bases at J; junction bases unmatched: 2. This CDR3 has 13 residues. Sequencing used immunoSEQ version 4 in survey mode. Profiling relied on immunoSEQ multiplex PCR, and the TCRdb table lists in-frame clones only, not all of them. Of 6,500 to 8,500 clones in the sample, just over 60% were seen once. V and J are TRBV30 and TRBJ2-1; TRBD2 aligns across 16 bases. The source of this sequence is an adult man with HIV who was CMV-seropositive. The source material was CD4+ T cells sorted from PBMCs after approximately 20-hour stimulation, sampled from a patient who received antiretroviral therapy. The CDR3: CAWAGLAGGEQFF. In nucleotides, the CDR3 is TGTGCCTGGGCGGGACTAGCGGGAGGGGAGCAGTTCTTC.